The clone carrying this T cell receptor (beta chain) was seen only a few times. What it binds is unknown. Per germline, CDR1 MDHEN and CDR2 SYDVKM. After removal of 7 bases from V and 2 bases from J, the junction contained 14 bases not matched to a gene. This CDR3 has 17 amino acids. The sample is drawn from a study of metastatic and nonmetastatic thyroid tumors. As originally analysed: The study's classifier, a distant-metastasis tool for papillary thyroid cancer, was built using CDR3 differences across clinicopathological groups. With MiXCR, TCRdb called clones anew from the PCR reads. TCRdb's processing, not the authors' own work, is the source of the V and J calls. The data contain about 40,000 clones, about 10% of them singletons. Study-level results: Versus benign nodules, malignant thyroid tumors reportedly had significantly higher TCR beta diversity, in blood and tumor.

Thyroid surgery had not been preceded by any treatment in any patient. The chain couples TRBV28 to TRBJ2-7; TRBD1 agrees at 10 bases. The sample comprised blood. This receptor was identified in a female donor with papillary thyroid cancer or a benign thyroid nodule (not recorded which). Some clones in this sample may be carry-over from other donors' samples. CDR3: CASIQILSGTGAYEQYF. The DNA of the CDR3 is TGTGCCAGCATCCAAATTTTATCCGGGACAGGGGCCTACGAGCAGTACTTC.